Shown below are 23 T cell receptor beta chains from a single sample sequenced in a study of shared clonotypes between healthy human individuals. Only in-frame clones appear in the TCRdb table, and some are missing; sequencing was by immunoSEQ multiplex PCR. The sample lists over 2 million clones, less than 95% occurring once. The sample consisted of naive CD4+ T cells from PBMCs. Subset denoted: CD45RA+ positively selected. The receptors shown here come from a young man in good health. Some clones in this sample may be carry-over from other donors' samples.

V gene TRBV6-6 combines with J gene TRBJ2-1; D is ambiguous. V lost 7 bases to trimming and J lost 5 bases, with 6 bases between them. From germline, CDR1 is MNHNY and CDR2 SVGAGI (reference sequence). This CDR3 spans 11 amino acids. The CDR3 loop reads CASTINNEQFF. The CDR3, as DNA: TGTGCCAGCACGATCAACAATGAGCAGTTCTTC.

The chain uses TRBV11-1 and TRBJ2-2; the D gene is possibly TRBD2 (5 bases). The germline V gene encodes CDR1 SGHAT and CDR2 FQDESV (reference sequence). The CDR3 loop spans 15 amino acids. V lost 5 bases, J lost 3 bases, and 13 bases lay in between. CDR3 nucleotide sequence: TGTGCCAGCAGCCCTACGAGCGGAGACACCGGGGAGCTGTTTTTT. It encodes CASSPTSGDTGELFF.

CDR3: CASSFGRVGKNTEAFF. The CDR3 bases are TGTGCCAGCAGCTTTGGCAGGGTGGGCAAGAACACTGAAGCTTTCTTT. V and J are TRBV11-2 and TRBJ1-1; D possibly corresponds to TRBD1 (5 bases). V was clipped by 3 bases and J by 1 base, with 15 bases between them. There are 16 residues in the CDR3. CDR1 and CDR2 (germline): SGHAT, FQNNGV.

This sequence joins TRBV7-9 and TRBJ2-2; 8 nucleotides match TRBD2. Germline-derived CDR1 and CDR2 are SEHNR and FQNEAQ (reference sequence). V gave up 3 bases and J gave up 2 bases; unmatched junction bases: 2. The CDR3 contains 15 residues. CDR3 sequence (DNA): TGTGCCAGCAGCTTGAGCGGGAGCAACACCGGGGAGCTGTTTTTT. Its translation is CASSLSGSNTGELFF.

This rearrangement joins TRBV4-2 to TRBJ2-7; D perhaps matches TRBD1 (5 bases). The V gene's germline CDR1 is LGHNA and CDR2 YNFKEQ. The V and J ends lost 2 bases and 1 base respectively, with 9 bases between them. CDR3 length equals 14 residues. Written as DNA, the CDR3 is TGTGCCAGCAGCCAACTTACAGGTTCCTACGAGCAGTACTTC. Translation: CASSQLTGSYEQYF.

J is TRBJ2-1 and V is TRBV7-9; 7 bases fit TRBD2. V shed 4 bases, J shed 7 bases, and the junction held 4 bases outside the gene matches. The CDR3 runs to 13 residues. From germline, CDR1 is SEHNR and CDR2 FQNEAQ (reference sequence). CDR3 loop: CASSWTSGNEQFF. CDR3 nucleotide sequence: TGTGCCAGCAGCTGGACTAGTGGAAATGAGCAGTTCTTC.

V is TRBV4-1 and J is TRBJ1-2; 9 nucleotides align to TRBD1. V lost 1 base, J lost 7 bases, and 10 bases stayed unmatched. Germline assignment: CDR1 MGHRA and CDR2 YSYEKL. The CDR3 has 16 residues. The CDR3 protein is CASSQGGQGGSRGYTF. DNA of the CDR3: TGCGCCAGCAGCCAAGGGGGACAGGGAGGCTCGCGTGGCTACACCTTC.

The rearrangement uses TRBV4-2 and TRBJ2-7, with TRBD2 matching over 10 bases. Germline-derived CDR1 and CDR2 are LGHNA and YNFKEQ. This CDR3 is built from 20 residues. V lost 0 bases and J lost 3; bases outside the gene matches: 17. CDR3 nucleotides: TGTGCCAGCAGCCAAGAAAGGGTTGGACAGGGTTTAGCGGGAGGCTACGAGCAGTACTTC. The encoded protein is CASSQERVGQGLAGGYEQYF.

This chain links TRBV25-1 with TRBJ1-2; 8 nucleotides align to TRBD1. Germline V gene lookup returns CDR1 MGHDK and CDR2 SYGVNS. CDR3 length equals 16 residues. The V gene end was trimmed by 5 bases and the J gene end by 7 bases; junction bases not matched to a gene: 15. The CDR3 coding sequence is TGTGCCAGCAGTTTGCAGTCCCCCGGACAGGGTTTTGGCTACACCTTC. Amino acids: CASSLQSPGQGFGYTF.

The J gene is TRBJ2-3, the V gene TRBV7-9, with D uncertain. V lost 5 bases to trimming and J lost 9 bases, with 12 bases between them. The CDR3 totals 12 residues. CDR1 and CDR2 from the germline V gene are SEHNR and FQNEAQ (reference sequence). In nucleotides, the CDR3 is TGTGCCAGCAGCCCTGGTGCGGAGACGCAGTATTTT. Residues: CASSPGAETQYF.

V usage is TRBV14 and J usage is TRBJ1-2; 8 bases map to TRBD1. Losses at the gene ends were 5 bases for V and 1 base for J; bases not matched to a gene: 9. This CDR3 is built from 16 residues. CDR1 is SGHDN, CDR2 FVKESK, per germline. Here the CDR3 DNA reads TGTGCCAGCAGCTTTCCCGGGACAGGCCTTAACTATGGCTACACCTTC. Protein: CASSFPGTGLNYGYTF.

CDR3 bases: TGCAGCGTTCCTGGGGGCCGTCACGAGCAGTACTTC. Translating it yields CSVPGGRHEQYF. V usage is TRBV29-1 and J usage is TRBJ2-7, with a tentative D call TRBD1 (6 bases). The CDR3 loop spans 12 amino acids. Per germline, CDR1 SQVTM and CDR2 ANQGSEA. Trimming took off 5 bases at V and 5 bases at J, with 13 bases between the two ends.

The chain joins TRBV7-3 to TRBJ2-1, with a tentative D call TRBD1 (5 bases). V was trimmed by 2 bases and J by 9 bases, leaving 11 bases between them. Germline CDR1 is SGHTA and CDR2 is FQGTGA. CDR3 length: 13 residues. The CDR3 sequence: CASSLQGQSEQFF. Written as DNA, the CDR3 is TGTGCCAGCAGCTTACAGGGCCAGAGTGAGCAGTTCTTC.

CDR3 protein: CASRSDRVSYEQYF. The CDR3 region has the DNA TGTGCCAGTAGGAGCGACAGGGTATCCTACGAGCAGTACTTC. V is TRBV19 and J is TRBJ2-7, with 7 bases lining up with TRBD1. The V segment lost 6 bases and the J segment 1 base; nucleotides outside the gene matches: 6. This CDR3 has 14 residues. Germline-derived CDR1 and CDR2 are LNHDA and SQIVND (reference sequence).

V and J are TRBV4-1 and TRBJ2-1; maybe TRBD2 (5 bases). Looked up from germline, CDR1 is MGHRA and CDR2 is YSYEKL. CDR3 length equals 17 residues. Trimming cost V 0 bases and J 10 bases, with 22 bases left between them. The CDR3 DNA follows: TGCGCCAGCAGCCAAGATCCGGCAGGTCTTGCCTCGGGGGAGCAGTTCTTC. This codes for CASSQDPAGLASGEQFF.

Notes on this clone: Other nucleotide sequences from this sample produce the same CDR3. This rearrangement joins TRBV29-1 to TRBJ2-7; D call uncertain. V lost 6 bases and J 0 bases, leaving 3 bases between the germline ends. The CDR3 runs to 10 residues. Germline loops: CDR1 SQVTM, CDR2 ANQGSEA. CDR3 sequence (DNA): TGCAGCGTAGGCTCCTACGAGCAGTACTTC. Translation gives CSVGSYEQYF.

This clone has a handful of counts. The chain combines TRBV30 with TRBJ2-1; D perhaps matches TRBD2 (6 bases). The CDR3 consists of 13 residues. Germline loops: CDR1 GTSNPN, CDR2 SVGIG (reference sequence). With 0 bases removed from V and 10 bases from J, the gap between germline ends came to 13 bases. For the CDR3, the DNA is TGTGCCTGGAGTGTTCAACGGGAGCGCGAGCAGTTCTTC. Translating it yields CAWSVQREREQFF.

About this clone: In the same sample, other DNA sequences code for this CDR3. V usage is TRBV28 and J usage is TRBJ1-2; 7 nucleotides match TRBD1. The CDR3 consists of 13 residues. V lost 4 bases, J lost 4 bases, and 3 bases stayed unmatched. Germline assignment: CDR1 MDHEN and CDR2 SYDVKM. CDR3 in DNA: TGTGCCAGCAGTTCGACAGGGTTCTATGGCTACACCTTC. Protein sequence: CASSSTGFYGYTF.

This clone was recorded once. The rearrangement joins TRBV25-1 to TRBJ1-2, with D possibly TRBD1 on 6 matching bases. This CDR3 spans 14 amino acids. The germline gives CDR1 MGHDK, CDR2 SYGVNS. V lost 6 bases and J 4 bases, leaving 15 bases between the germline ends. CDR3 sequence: CASSPSRGGYGYTF. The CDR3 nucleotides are TGTGCCAGCAGCCCCTCCAGGGGTGGCTATGGCTACACCTTC.

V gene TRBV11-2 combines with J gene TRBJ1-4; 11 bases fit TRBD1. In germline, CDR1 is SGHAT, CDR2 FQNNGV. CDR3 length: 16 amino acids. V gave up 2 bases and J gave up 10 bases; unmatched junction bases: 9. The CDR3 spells CASSLLLGQGAVKLFF. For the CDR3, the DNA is TGTGCCAGCAGCTTATTGTTAGGACAGGGGGCTGTAAAACTGTTTTTT.

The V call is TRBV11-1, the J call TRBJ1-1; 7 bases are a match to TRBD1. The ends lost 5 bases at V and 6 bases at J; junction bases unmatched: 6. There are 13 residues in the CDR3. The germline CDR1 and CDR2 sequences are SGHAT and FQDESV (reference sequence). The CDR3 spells CASSKETGAEAFF. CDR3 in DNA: TGTGCCAGCAGCAAAGAAACAGGGGCTGAAGCTTTCTTT.

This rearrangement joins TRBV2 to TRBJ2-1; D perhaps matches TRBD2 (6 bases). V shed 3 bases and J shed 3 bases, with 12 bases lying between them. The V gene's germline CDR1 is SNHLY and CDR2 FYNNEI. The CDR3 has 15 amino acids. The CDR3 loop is CASSEGTPYYNEQFF. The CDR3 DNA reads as TGTGCCAGCAGTGAGGGGACTCCGTACTACAATGAGCAGTTCTTC.

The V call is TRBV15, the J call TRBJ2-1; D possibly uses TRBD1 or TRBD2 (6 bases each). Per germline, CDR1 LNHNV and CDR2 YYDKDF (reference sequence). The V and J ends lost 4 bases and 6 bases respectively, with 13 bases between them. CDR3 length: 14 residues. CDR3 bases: TGTGCCACCAGCACTCTTTCGGGGGCCAATGAGCAGTTCTTC. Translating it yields CATSTLSGANEQFF. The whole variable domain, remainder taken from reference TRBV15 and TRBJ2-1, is DAMVIQNPRYQVTQFGKPVTLSCSQTLNHNVMYWYQQKSSQAPKLLFHYYDKDFNNEADTPDNFQSRRPNTSFCFLDIRSPGLGDTAMYLCATSTLSGANEQFFGPGTRLTVL.